This T cell receptor (beta chain) was recorded in a study of shared clonotypes between healthy human individuals. TCRdb's copy holds only in-frame clones and misses some; the assay was immunoSEQ multiplex PCR. The sample consists of millions of clones, approximately 93% of them appearing once. The CDR3 length is 15 residues. V was trimmed by 6 bases and J by 0 bases, leaving 14 bases between them. Germline V gene data show CDR1 as SGHRS and CDR2 as YFSETQ. This chain links TRBV5-1 with TRBJ2-3, with D possibly being TRBD1 or TRBD2 (5 bases each). This clonotype was sampled from a young man in good health. Some clones in this sample may be carry-over from other donors' samples. The sequencing input was naive CD4+ T cells from PBMCs. Described subset: CD45RA+ positively selected. The CDR3 DNA follows: TGCGCCAGCACCAGGTTGTGGGGGAGCACAGATACGCAGTATTTT. It codes for CASTRLWGSTDTQYF. Supplemented by reference TRBV5-1 and TRBJ2-3, the full variable domain reads KAGVTQTPRYLIKTRGQQVTLSCSPISGHRSVSWYQQTPGQGLQFLFEYFSETQRNKGNFPGRFSGRQFSNSRSEMNVSTLELGDSALYLCASTRLWGSTDTQYFGPGTRLTVL.